These 8 T cell receptor beta chains originate from one sample sequenced in a study of T cells in Graves' hyperthyroidism and ophthalmopathy. Amplified TCR beta CDR3 regions derived from RNA transcripts. Initially, a first-round RT-PCR of the TCR CDR3 employed the HTBI primer set. TCRdb redid the calling of the multiplex PCR reads with MiXCR, one entry per CDR3 protein. Here the sample spans almost 600,000 distinct CDR3 sequences, about 45% being singletons. The source material was peripheral blood or thyroid tissue (not recorded which). The source is a woman between 18 and 30 years old with Graves' hyperthyroidism.

Ten or more counts support this clonotype. The chain recombines TRBV7-2 with TRBJ2-7; 9 bases map to TRBD1. V was clipped by 6 bases and J by 5 bases; unmatched bases: 8. CDR1 is SGHTA and CDR2 is FQGNSA in the germline V gene. The CDR3 extends over 14 amino acids. For the CDR3, the DNA is TGTGCCAGCAGATCCGGGACAGGGTTGCACGAGCAGTACTTC. It encodes CASRSGTGLHEQYF.

This clonotype occurred a few times. The DNA of the CDR3 is TGTGCCAGCAGTCTAGTTGGAAAGCTTAGCAATCAGCCCCAGCATTTT. Translated, it gives CASSLVGKLSNQPQHF. The chain recombines TRBV27 with TRBJ1-5; D is undetermined. The CDR3 has 16 residues. Germline V gene data show CDR1 as MNHEY and CDR2 as SMNVEV (reference sequence). V was clipped by 5 bases and J by 0 bases, with 14 bases between them.

The J gene is TRBJ1-2, the V gene TRBV29-1; TRBD1 matches at 7 bases. Unmatched junction bases numbered 6, after V lost 1 base and J lost 7 bases. The CDR3 is 13 residues long. The germline V gene has CDR1 SQVTM and CDR2 ANQGSEA. The CDR3 region is CSVEAQGPTGYTF. CDR3 coding DNA: TGCAGCGTTGAAGCACAGGGGCCTACTGGCTACACCTTC.

In this sample, this clonotype turned up a few times. Germline and junction disagree at one end, which may indicate a read error. J is TRBJ2-3 and V is TRBV10-3; D may be TRBD2 (5 bases). This CDR3 region has 15 residues. Germline CDR1 ENHRY, CDR2 SYGVKD. The CDR3: CASSYSSKGADTQYF. For the CDR3, the DNA is TGTGCCAGCAGTTACTCGTCGAAGGGAGCAGATACGCAGTATTTT.

This clonotype was picked up a small number of times. The rearrangement links TRBV20-1 to TRBJ2-3; TRBD1 aligns across 7 bases. The length of the CDR3 is 13 residues. CDR1 and CDR2 (germline): DFQATT, SNEGSKA (reference sequence). After removal of 0 bases from V and 7 bases from J, the junction contained 4 bases not matched to a gene. CDR3 region: CSARELQGYTQYF. The CDR3 DNA is TGCAGTGCTAGAGAATTACAGGGGTATACGCAGTATTTT.

The rearrangement joins TRBV7-8 to TRBJ2-7; the D gene is possibly TRBD2 (5 bases). The DNA end favors TRBJ2-1, so the J call may be wrong. The CDR3 runs 12 residues. Germline V gives CDR1 SGHVS, CDR2 FQNEAQ. In DNA form, the CDR3 reads TGTGCCAGCAGCCCAGCGGTGAATGAGCAGTTCTTC. Translated: CASSPAVNEQFF.

This clonotype was detected many times. The V gene is TRBV7-9, the J gene TRBJ1-2; TRBD1 might be the D (6 bases). CDR1 is SEHNR and CDR2 is FQNEAQ in the germline V gene (reference sequence). There are 14 residues in the CDR3. The germline V and J ends were trimmed by 5 bases and 4 bases, with 14 bases remaining between them. The CDR3 coding sequence is TGTGCCAGCAGCCCCCAATCAGGGGCCTATGGCTACACCTTC. Translated: CASSPQSGAYGYTF.

This clonotype was detected ten times or more. The genes are TRBV11-1 and TRBJ2-7, with 8 bases lining up with TRBD2. The CDR3 totals 15 residues. Per germline, CDR1 SGHAT and CDR2 FQDESV (reference sequence). Unmatched junction bases numbered 9, after V lost 4 bases and J lost 4 bases. This CDR3 is CASSSLSGRGYEQYF. The CDR3 region has the DNA TGTGCCAGCAGCTCGCTCAGCGGGAGAGGTTACGAGCAGTACTTC.